The rows below give T cell receptor beta chains drawn from one sample of a study of vaccination and CD4 T cells after COVID-19. In TCRdb, the PCR reads were re-called with MiXCR into one record per CDR3 protein. The sample consists of about 9,800 distinct CDR3 sequences, roughly two fifths of them appearing once. Antigens of these TCRs are unknown. Material for sequencing was CD4+ T cells from blood, cultured in vitro. These receptors originate from a human donor in good health. CDR3s include the opening cysteine and the closing phenylalanine or tryptophan. Each record gives: J gene, D gene, clone size, V gene, CDR3 protein, CDR3 DNA. The D gene is left open where the match is weak. Size is omitted from some rows. Given values are once, few, many or a class for expanded clones.

>TRBJ1-6|.|few|TRBV20-1
CSAVLGPYNSPLHF
TGCAGTGCCGTGCTCGGACCATATAATTCACCCCTCCACTTT
>TRBJ1-2|.|few|TRBV6-1
CASSEGGSNYGYTF
TGTGCCAGCAGTGAGGGCGGTTCTAACTATGGCTACACCTTC
>TRBJ1-5|.|.|TRBV10-1
CASIVTVNQPQHF
TGCGCCAGCATCGTGACAGTCAATCAGCCCCAGCATTTT
>TRBJ1-5|.|few|TRBV7-2
CASSLGLQPQHF
TGTGCCAGCAGCTTAGGTCTACAGCCCCAGCATTTT
>TRBJ1-1|TRBD1|few|TRBV27
CASRGRAGTEAFF
TGTGCCTCCAGGGGGAGGGCCGGCACTGAAGCTTTCTTT
>TRBJ2-7|.|once|TRBV20-1
CSARVGVSSYEQYF
TGCAGTGCTAGAGTGGGGGTTAGCTCCTACGAGCAGTACTTC
>TRBJ2-2|.|few|TRBV11-2
CASSWTDGTGELFF
TGTGCCAGCAGCTGGACGGACGGCACCGGGGAGCTGTTTTTT
>TRBJ1-5|.|.|TRBV7-8
CASSLQGPQPQHF
TGTGCCAGCAGTCTACAGGGCCCTCAGCCCCAGCATTTT
>TRBJ2-7|.|.|TRBV6-1
CAGRTGPTYEQYF
TGTGCCGGACGGACCGGCCCTACCTACGAGCAGTACTTC
>TRBJ2-3|.|.|TRBV20-1
CSARASESTDTQYF
TGCAGTGCTAGAGCTAGCGAGAGCACAGATACGCAGTATTTT
>TRBJ2-7|TRBD2|.|TRBV24-1
CATSDPLAGDYEQYF
TGTGCCACCAGTGATCCCTTAGCGGGGGACTACGAGCAGTACTTC
>TRBJ1-1|.|few|TRBV15
CATSRGSGTEAFF
TGTGCCACCAGCAGAGGATCTGGCACTGAAGCTTTCTTT
>TRBJ1-6|.|few|TRBV30
CAWSQAVLRQNHNSPLHF
TGTGCCTGGAGCCAGGCGGTCCTCAGACAGAATCATAATTCACCCCTCCACTTT
>TRBJ1-4|TRBD1|.|TRBV6-5
CASSSRDRGNEKLFF
TGTGCCAGCAGTTCACGGGACAGGGGGAATGAAAAACTGTTTTTT
>TRBJ1-2|.|few|TRBV30
CAWSPTTGYGYTF
TGTGCCTGGAGTCCTACGACTGGCTATGGCTACACCTTC
>TRBJ1-1|TRBD1|.|TRBV6-5
CASSLDRVNTEAFF
TGTGCCAGCAGCTTGGACAGGGTGAACACTGAAGCTTTCTTT
>TRBJ2-7|TRBD1|once|TRBV7-6
CASSFDRGLGEQYF
TGTGCCAGCAGCTTTGACAGGGGGCTCGGAGAGCAGTACTTC
>TRBJ2-4|.|.|TRBV19
CASSMSGGVNIQYF
TGTGCCAGTAGTATGTCGGGGGGCGTAAACATTCAGTACTTC
>TRBJ1-5|.|few|TRBV6-5
CASSYSGAWPQHF
TGTGCCAGCAGTTACTCTGGGGCCTGGCCCCAGCATTTT
>TRBJ2-3|.|.|TRBV19
CASNDQRGTDTQYF
TGTGCCAGTAATGACCAAAGGGGCACAGATACGCAGTATTTT
>TRBJ2-3|.|.|TRBV2
CATKMEGTDTQYF
TGTGCCACCAAGATGGAGGGCACAGATACGCAGTATTTT
>TRBJ1-1|.|once|TRBV28
CASSPDLLRNTEAFF
TGTGCCAGCAGTCCCGATTTATTAAGGAACACTGAAGCTTTCTTT
>TRBJ1-2|.|few|TRBV20-1
CSAITSDYGYTF
TGCAGTGCTATCACCTCTGACTATGGCTACACCTTC
>TRBJ1-5|.|.|TRBV21-1
CASSKFSGTNQPQHF
TGTGCCAGCAGCAAATTTTCGGGAACCAATCAGCCCCAGCATTTT
>TRBJ2-7|.|few|TRBV15
CATSRRLDTYEQYF
TGTGCCACCAGCAGAAGACTAGATACCTACGAGCAGTACTTC
>TRBJ1-1|.|few|TRBV28
CASSLFRGKNTEAFF
TGTGCCAGCAGTTTATTTCGGGGAAAGAACACTGAAGCTTTCTTT
>TRBJ2-5|TRBD2|.|TRBV28
CASRELAGEETQYF
TGTGCCAGCAGGGAACTAGCGGGGGAAGAGACCCAGTACTTC
>TRBJ2-2|.|.|TRBV7-2
CASSLVVGATGELFF
TGTGCCAGCAGCTTAGTTGTGGGAGCGACCGGGGAGCTGTTTTTT
>TRBJ1-2|TRBD1|few|TRBV30
CAWGQAYGYTF
TGTGCCTGGGGACAGGCCTATGGCTACACCTTC
>TRBJ1-2|.|.|TRBV2
CASSKTGAGSRSGYTF
TGTGCCAGCAGTAAAACAGGCGCGGGTAGTCGGAGTGGCTACACCTTC
>TRBJ1-5|TRBD1|.|TRBV27
CASSFTRGGNQPQHF
TGTGCCAGCAGTTTTACCAGGGGGGGGAATCAGCCCCAGCATTTT
>TRBJ2-1|.|once|TRBV18
CASSPNNEQFF
TGTGCCAGCTCACCTAACAATGAGCAGTTCTTC
>TRBJ2-1|TRBD2|few|TRBV7-2
CASSLSAAGGFNEQFF
TGTGCCAGCAGCTTATCCGCAGCGGGGGGATTCAATGAGCAGTTCTTC
>TRBJ1-4|.|few|TRBV19
CASSPPGYGKLFF
TGTGCCAGTAGTCCTCCAGGGTATGGAAAACTGTTTTTT
>TRBJ1-1|TRBD1|few|TRBV5-1
CASSLTQGERPLEAFF
TGCGCCAGCAGCTTGACACAGGGGGAAAGACCGCTTGAAGCTTTCTTT
>TRBJ1-6|TRBD1|.|TRBV28
CASSSPGTGNSPLHF
TGTGCCAGCAGTTCCCCTGGGACAGGGAATTCACCCCTCCACTTT
>TRBJ1-2|.|.|TRBV5-4
CASSLELGVDGYTF
TGTGCCAGCAGCTTGGAACTGGGGGTCGATGGCTACACCTTC
>TRBJ2-2|.|.|TRBV29-1
CSARTAGELFF
TGCAGCGCACGCACGGCCGGGGAGCTGTTTTTT
>TRBJ2-1|TRBD2|.|TRBV7-7
CASSPSTPGGPIETFF
TGTGCCAGCAGCCCAAGTACCCCGGGGGGGCCTATAGAGACGTTCTTC
>TRBJ1-5|.|once|TRBV4-3
CASSQEGYSNQPQHF
TGCGCCAGCAGCCAAGAAGGATATAGCAATCAGCCCCAGCATTTT
>TRBJ2-5|.|few|TRBV7-2
CASSRRGETQYF
TGTGCCAGCAGCCGCCGGGGGGAGACCCAGTACTTC
>TRBJ1-2|.|.|TRBV5-4
CASSLRTGINYGYTF
TGTGCCAGCAGCCTCCGGACGGGGATTAACTATGGCTACACCTTC
>TRBJ2-3|.|few|TRBV20-1
CSARAGSSTDTQYF
TGCAGTGCTAGAGCGGGCAGCAGCACAGATACGCAGTATTTT
>TRBJ2-7|TRBD1|few|TRBV5-4
CAMIGTDYEQYF
TGTGCCATGATCGGGACAGACTACGAGCAGTACTTC
>TRBJ2-3|.|.|TRBV10-2
CASRDLSWGTVDTQYF
TGCGCCAGCAGGGACCTCTCTTGGGGTACTGTAGATACGCAGTATTTT
>TRBJ2-5|.|few|TRBV27
CASTDETETQYF
TGTGCCAGCACCGACGAGACAGAGACCCAGTACTTC
>TRBJ1-1|.|.|TRBV2
CASSLGPETEAFF
TGTGCCAGCAGTCTAGGGCCTGAAACTGAAGCTTTCTTT
>TRBJ1-1|.|.|TRBV27
CASSSNTEAFF
TGTGCCAGCAGTTCAAACACTGAAGCTTTCTTT
>TRBJ1-5|TRBD1|few|TRBV7-2
CASSLDRVQPQHF
TGTGCCAGCAGCTTGGACAGGGTTCAGCCCCAGCATTTT
>TRBJ2-3|.|few|TRBV15
CATSERGAYTDTQYF
TGTGCCACCAGCGAACGGGGGGCCTACACAGATACGCAGTATTTT
>TRBJ2-5|.|.|TRBV27
CASGGAPLQETQYF
TGTGCCAGCGGCGGGGCCCCCCTTCAAGAGACCCAGTACTTC